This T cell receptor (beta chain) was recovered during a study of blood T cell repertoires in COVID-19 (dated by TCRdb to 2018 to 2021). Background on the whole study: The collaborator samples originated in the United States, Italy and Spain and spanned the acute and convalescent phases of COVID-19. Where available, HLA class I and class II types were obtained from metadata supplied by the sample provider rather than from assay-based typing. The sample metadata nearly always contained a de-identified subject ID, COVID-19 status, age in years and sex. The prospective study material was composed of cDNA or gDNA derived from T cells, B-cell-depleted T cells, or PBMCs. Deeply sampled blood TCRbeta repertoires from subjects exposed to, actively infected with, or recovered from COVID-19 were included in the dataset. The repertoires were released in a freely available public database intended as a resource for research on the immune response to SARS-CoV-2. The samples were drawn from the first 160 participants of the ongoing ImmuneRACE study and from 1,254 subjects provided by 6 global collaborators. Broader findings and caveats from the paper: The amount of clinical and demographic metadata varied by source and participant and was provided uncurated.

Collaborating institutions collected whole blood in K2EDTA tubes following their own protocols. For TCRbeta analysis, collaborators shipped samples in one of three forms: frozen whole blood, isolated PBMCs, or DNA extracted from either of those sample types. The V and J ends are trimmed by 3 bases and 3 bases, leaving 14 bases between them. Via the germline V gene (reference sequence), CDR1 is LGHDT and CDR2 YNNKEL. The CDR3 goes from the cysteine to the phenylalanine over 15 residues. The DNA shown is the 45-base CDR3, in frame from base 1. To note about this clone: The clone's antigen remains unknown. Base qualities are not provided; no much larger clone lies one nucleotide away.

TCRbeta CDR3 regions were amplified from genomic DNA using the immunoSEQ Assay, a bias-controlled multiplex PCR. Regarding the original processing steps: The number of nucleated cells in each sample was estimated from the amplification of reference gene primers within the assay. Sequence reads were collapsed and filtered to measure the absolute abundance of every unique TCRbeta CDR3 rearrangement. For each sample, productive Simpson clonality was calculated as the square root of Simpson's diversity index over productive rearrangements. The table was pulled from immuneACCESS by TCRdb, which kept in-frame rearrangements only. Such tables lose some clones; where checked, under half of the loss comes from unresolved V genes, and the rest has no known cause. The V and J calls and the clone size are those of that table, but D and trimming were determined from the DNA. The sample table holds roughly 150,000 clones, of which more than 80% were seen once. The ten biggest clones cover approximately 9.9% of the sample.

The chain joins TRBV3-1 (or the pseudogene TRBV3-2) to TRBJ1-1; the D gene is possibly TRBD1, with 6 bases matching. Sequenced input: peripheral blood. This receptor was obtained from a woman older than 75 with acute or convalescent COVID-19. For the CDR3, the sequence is CASSQGTGGYTEAFF. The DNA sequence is TGTGCCAGCAGCCAGGGGACGGGGGGCTACACTGAAGCTTTCTTT.